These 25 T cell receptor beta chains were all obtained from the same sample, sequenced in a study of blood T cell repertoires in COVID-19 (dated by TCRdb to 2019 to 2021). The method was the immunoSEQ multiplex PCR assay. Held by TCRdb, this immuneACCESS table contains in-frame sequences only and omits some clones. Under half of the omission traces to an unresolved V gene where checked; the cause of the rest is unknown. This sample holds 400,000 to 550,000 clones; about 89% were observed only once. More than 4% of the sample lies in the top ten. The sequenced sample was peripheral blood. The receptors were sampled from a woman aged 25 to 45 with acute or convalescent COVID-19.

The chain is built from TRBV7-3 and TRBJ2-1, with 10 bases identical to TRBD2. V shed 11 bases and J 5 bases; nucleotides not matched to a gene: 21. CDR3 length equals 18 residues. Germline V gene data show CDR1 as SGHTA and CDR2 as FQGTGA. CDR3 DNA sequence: TGTGCCCTAGATTTCGGTAGGCAGCGGGAGGGGAGAGACAATGAGCAGTTCTTC. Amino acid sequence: CALDFGRQREGRDNEQFF.

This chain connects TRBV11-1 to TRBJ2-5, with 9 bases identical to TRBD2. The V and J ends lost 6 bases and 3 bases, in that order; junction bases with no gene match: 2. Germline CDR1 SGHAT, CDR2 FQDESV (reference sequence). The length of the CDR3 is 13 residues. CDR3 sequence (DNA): TGTGCCAGCAGGCGACTAGCGGAAGAGACCCAGTACTTC. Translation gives CASRRLAEETQYF.

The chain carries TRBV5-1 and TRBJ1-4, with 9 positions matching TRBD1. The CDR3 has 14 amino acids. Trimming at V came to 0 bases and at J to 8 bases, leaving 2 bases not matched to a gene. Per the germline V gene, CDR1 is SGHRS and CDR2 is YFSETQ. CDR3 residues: CASSLDRGQEKLFF. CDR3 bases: TGCGCCAGCAGCTTGGACAGGGGGCAGGAAAAACTGTTTTTT. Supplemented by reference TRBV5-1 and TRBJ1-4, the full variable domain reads KAGVTQTPRYLIKTRGQQVTLSCSPISGHRSVSWYQQTPGQGLQFLFEYFSETQRNKGNFPGRFSGRQFSNSRSEMNVSTLELGDSALYLCASSLDRGQEKLFFGSGTQLSVL.

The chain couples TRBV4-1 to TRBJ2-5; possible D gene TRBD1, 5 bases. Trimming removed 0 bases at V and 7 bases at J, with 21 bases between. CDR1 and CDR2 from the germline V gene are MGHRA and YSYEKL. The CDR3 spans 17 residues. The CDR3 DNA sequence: TGCGCCAGCAGCCAAGAAAATACGGACCGAAGGGGTGGGACCCAGTACTTC. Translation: CASSQENTDRRGGTQYF.

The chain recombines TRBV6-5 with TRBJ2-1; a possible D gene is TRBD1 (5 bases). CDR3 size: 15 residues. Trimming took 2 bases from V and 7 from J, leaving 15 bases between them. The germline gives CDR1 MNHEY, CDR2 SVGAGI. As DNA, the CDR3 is TGTGCCAGCAGTTACCCGGGTGGGGCTTGGAATGAGCAGTTCTTC. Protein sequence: CASSYPGGAWNEQFF.

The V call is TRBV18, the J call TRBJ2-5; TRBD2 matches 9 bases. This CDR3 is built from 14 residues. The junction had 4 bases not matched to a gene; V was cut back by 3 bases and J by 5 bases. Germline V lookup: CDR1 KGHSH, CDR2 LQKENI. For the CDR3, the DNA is TGTGCCAGCTCACCGGGACTAGCCGGGGAGACCCAGTACTTC. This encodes CASSPGLAGETQYF.

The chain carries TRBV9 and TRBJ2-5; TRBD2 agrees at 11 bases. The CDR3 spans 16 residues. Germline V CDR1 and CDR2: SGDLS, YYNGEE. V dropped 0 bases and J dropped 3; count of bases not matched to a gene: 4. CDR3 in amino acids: CASSVAGSGGEETQYF. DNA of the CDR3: TGTGCCAGCAGCGTAGCGGGTAGCGGGGGGGAAGAGACCCAGTACTTC.

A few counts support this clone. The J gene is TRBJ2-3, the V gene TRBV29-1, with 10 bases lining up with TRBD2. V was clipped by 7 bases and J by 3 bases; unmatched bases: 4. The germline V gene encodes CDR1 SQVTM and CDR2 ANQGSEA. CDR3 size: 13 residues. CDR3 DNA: TGCAGCGCCCAGCGGGGGGGGACAGATACGCAGTATTTT. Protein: CSAQRGGTDTQYF.

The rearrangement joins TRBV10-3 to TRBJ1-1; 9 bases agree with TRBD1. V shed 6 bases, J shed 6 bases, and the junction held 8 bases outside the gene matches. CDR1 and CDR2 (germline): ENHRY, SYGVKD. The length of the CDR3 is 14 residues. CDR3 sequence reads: CAISDLGQGAEAFF. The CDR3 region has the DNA TGTGCCATCAGCGACCTGGGACAGGGCGCTGAAGCTTTCTTT.

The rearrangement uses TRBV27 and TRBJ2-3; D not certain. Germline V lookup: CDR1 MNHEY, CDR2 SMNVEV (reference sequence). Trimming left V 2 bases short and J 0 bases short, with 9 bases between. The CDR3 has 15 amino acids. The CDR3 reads CASSLGAASTDTQYF. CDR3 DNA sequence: TGTGCCAGCAGTTTAGGAGCAGCAAGCACAGATACGCAGTATTTT.

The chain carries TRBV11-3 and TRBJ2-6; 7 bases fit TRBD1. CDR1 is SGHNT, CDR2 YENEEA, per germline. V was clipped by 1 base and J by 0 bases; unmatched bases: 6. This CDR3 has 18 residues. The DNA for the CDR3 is TGTGCCAGCAGCTTAGGACAGGGAGTTGACTCTGGGGCCAACGTCCTGACTTTC. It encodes CASSLGQGVDSGANVLTF.

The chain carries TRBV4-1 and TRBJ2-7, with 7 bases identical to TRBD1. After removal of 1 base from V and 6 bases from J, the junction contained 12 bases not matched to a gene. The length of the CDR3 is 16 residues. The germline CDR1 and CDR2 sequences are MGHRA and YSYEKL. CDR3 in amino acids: CASSQVGNYPGGEQYF. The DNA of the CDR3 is TGCGCCAGCAGCCAAGTAGGGAACTACCCAGGGGGCGAGCAGTACTTC.

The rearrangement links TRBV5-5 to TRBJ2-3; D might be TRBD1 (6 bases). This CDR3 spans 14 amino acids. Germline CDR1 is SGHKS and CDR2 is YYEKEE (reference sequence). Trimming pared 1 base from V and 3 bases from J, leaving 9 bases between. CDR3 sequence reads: CASSLLGQTDTQYF. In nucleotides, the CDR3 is TGTGCCAGCAGCTTGCTAGGACAGACAGATACGCAGTATTTT.

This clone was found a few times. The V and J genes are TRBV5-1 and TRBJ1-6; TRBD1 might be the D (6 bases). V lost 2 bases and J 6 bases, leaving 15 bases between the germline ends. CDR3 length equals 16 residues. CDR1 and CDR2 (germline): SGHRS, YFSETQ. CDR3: CASSLGMDSPNSPLHF. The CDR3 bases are TGCGCCAGCAGCTTAGGTATGGACAGCCCTAATTCACCCCTCCACTTT. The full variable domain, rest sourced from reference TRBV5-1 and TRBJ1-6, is KAGVTQTPRYLIKTRGQQVTLSCSPISGHRSVSWYQQTPGQGLQFLFEYFSETQRNKGNFPGRFSGRQFSNSRSEMNVSTLELGDSALYLCASSLGMDSPNSPLHFGNGTRLTVT.

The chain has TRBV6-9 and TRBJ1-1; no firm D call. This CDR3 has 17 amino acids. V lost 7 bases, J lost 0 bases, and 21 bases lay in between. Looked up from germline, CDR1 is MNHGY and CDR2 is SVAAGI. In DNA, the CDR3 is TGTGCCAGCAACCAAATGACTGTCGCTAGCCTGAACACTGAAGCTTTCTTT. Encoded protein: CASNQMTVASLNTEAFF.

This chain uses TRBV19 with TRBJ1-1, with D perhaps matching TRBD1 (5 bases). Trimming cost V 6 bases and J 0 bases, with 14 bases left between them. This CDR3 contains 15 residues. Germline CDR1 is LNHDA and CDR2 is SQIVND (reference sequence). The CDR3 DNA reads TGTGCCAGTAGCATAAACAGGAAGATGAACACTGAAGCTTTCTTT. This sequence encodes CASSINRKMNTEAFF.

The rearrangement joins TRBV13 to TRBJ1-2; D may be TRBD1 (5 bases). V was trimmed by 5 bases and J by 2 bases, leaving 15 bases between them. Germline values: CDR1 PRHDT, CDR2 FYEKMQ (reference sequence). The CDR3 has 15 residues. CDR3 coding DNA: TGTGCCAGCAGCCAGGGAGGTAGGCAGAACTATGGCTACACCTTC. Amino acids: CASSQGGRQNYGYTF.

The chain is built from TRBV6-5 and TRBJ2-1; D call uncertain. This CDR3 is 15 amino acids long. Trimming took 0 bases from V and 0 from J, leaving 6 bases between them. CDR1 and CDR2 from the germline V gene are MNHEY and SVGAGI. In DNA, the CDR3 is TGTGCCAGCAGTTACTCTAGCTCCTCCTACAATGAGCAGTTCTTC. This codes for CASSYSSSSYNEQFF.

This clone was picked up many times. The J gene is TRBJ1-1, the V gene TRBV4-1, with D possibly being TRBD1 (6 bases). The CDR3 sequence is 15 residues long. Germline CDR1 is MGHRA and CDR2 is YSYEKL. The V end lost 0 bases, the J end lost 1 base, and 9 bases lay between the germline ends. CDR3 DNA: TGCGCCAGCAGCCAAGATTGGACAGCGAACACTGAAGCTTTCTTT. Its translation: CASSQDWTANTEAFF.

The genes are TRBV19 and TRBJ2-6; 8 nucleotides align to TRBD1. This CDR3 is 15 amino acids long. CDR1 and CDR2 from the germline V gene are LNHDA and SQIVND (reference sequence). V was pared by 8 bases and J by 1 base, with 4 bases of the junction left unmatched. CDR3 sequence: CASHQGASGANVLTF. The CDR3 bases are TGTGCCAGTCATCAGGGGGCATCTGGGGCCAACGTCCTGACTTTC.

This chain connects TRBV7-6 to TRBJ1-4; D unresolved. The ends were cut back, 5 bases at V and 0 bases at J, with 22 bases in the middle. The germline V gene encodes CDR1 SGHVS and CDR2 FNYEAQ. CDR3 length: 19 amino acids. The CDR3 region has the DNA TGTGCCAGCAGCCAAAACGGAGGACGATTAATTGCAACTAATGAAAAACTGTTTTTT. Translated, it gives CASSQNGGRLIATNEKLFF.

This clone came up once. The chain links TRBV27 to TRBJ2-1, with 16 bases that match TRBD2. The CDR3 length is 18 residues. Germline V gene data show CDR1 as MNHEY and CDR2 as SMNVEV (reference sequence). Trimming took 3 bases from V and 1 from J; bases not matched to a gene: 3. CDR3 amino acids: CASSFTGLAGGSYNEQFF. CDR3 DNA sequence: TGTGCCAGCAGTTTTACGGGACTAGCGGGGGGGTCCTACAATGAGCAGTTCTTC.

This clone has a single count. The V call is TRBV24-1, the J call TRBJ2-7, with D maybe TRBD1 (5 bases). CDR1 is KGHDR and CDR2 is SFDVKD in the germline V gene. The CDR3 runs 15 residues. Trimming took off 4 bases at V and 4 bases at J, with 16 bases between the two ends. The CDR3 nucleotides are TGTGCCACCAGTGACCCTCTTTCCCAGGGTTACGAGCAGTACTTC. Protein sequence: CATSDPLSQGYEQYF.

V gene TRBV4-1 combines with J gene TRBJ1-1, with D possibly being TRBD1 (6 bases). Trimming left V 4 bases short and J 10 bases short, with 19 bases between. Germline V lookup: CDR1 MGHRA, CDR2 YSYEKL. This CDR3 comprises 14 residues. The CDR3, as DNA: TGCGCCAGCAGCCCAAACCCGGAGGGGGGGGGAGCTTTCTTT. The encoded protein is CASSPNPEGGGAFF.

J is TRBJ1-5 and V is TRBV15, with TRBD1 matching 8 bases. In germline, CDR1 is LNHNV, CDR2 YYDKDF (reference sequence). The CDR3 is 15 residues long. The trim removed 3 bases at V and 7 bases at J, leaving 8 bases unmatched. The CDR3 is CATSRDRAVGQPQHF. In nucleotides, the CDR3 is TGTGCCACCAGCAGGGACAGGGCAGTTGGCCAGCCCCAGCATTTT. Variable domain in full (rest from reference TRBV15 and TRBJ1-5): DAMVIQNPRYQVTQFGKPVTLSCSQTLNHNVMYWYQQKSSQAPKLLFHYYDKDFNNEADTPDNFQSRRPNTSFCFLDIRSPGLGDTAMYLCATSRDRAVGQPQHFGDGTRLSIL.